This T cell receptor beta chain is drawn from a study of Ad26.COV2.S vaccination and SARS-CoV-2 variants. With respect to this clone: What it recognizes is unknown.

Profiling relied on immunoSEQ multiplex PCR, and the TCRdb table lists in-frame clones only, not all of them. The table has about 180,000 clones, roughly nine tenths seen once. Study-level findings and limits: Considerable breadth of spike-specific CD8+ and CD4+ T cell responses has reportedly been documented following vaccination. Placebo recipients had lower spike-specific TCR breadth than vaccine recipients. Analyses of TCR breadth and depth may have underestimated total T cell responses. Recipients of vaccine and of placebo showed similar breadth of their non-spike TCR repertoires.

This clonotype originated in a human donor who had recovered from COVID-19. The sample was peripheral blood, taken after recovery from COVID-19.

The CDR3 nucleotides are TGTGCCAGCGGGCCGCGGGAAAATCAGCCCCAGCATTTT. Protein sequence: CASGPRENQPQHF. The chain combines TRBV6-5 with TRBJ1-5; no clear D. The V gene's germline CDR1 is MNHEY and CDR2 SVGAGI. The CDR3 has 13 amino acids. Between the trimmed V and J ends, which lost 8 bases and 4 bases, there was a span of 12 bases.